Presented here are 30 T cell receptor beta chains from one specimen sequenced in a study of long-term antiretroviral therapy in people with HIV. An immunoSEQ assay, version v3.0, was performed at survey level. Generated by immunoSEQ multiplex PCR, the TCRdb table keeps only in-frame clones and is missing some. The sample shows roughly 23,000 clones, about 79% of them seen only once. The sequences come from unsorted PBMCs, collected 0.1 years before starting antiretroviral therapy. The source of these receptors is a man in his late teens or twenties with HIV.

This chain uses TRBV6-1 with TRBJ1-2; 7 positions agree with TRBD1. Unmatched junction bases numbered 4, after V lost 7 bases and J lost 2 bases. The CDR3 covers 13 residues. The germline V gene encodes CDR1 MNHNS and CDR2 SASEGT. In DNA form, the CDR3 reads TGTGCCAGCATGCCGACAGGGAACTATGGCTACACCTTC. As protein: CASMPTGNYGYTF.

CDR3 amino acids: CASSDEGNNEQFF. Written as DNA, the CDR3 is TGTGCCAGCAGTGACGAGGGTAACAATGAGCAGTTCTTC. V gene TRBV6-4 combines with J gene TRBJ2-1; tentative D call: TRBD2 (5 bases). CDR1 is MRHNA and CDR2 is SNTAGT in the germline V gene. This CDR3 is 13 amino acids long. Trimming shortened V by 2 bases and J by 5 bases, and 7 bases separated the two germline ends.

The gene calls are TRBV7-8 and TRBJ2-7; possible D gene TRBD2, 6 bases. Per the germline V gene, CDR1 is SGHVS and CDR2 is FQNEAQ. This CDR3 spans 15 amino acids. V was trimmed by 5 bases and J by 0 bases, leaving 14 bases between them. The CDR3 protein is CASSPTSPPSYEQYF. The DNA of the CDR3 is TGTGCCAGCAGCCCTACTAGCCCCCCCTCCTACGAGCAGTACTTC. Full variable domain (outside the CDR3, taken from reference TRBV7-8 and TRBJ2-7): GAGVSQSPRYKVAKRGQDVALRCDPISGHVSLFWYQQALGQGPEFLTYFQNEAQLDKSGLPSDRFFAERPEGSVSTLKIQRTQQEDSAVYLCASSPTSPPSYEQYFGPGTRLTVT.

The rearrangement links TRBV6-6 to TRBJ1-1; perhaps TRBD1 as D (5 bases). This CDR3 is built from 15 residues. Trimming cost V 0 bases and J 1 base, with 9 bases left between them. Germline CDR1 and CDR2: MNHNY and SVGAGI (reference sequence). DNA of the CDR3: TGTGCCAGCAGTTACTCGGGCAGGGCGAACACTGAAGCTTTCTTT. This gives the protein CASSYSGRANTEAFF.

This chain joins TRBV19 and TRBJ2-5, with D possibly being TRBD1 (5 bases). This CDR3 has 13 amino acids. CDR1 and CDR2 (germline): LNHDA, SQIVND (reference sequence). Trimming removed 3 bases from V and 5 bases from J, with 10 bases in between. CDR3 amino acids: CASSIPNRETQYF. The CDR3 DNA sequence: TGTGCCAGTAGTATCCCAAACAGGGAGACCCAGTACTTC.

The chain carries TRBV5-1 and TRBJ2-5, with D maybe TRBD1 (6 bases). CDR3 size: 16 residues. Germline values: CDR1 SGHRS, CDR2 YFSETQ. Between the trimmed V and J ends, which lost 2 bases and 5 bases, there was a span of 19 bases. In nucleotides, the CDR3 is TGCGCCAGCAGCTTTTGGGGGCTGGTATCTCAGGAGACCCAGTACTTC. The encoded protein is CASSFWGLVSQETQYF. The full variable domain, completed using reference TRBV5-1 and TRBJ2-5, is KAGVTQTPRYLIKTRGQQVTLSCSPISGHRSVSWYQQTPGQGLQFLFEYFSETQRNKGNFPGRFSGRQFSNSRSEMNVSTLELGDSALYLCASSFWGLVSQETQYFGPGTRLLVL.

The chain has TRBV7-8 and TRBJ2-1; 12 nucleotides line up with TRBD2. The CDR3 contains 15 residues. Germline loops: CDR1 SGHVS, CDR2 FQNEAQ. Trimming cost V 1 base and J 7 bases; bases outside gene matches: 2. The CDR3 region is CASSLVLAGGNEQFF. The CDR3 nucleotides read TGTGCCAGCAGCTTAGTTCTAGCGGGAGGGAATGAGCAGTTCTTC.

CDR3 nucleotides: TGTGCCAGCAGTTCCGGGACAGGGGGTTCCTACGAGCAGTACTTC. It is translated as CASSSGTGGSYEQYF. The chain combines TRBV6-6 with TRBJ2-7; the match to TRBD1 covers 11 bases. The CDR3 spans 15 residues. Germline loops: CDR1 MNHNY, CDR2 SVGAGI (reference sequence). V shed 4 bases, J shed 1 base, and the junction held 3 bases outside the gene matches.

The CDR3 DNA sequence: TGTGCCATCAGACCCACAGGGCCCGAGAGGGATGGCTACACCTTC. Its protein product is CAIRPTGPERDGYTF. The V gene is TRBV10-3, the J gene TRBJ1-2; a weak D match, TRBD1 (6 bases). CDR3 size: 15 residues. Germline CDR1 reads ENHRY; CDR2 reads SYGVKD. V lost 6 bases, J lost 6 bases, and 20 bases lay in between.

The chain joins TRBV4-1 to TRBJ2-1; D gene ambiguous. From germline, CDR1 is MGHRA and CDR2 YSYEKL. Trimming shortened V by 0 bases and J by 7 bases, and 7 bases separated the two germline ends. The CDR3 sequence is 13 residues long. DNA for the CDR3: TGCGCCAGCAGCCAAGAAGTCGGGAATGAGCAGTTCTTC. Protein: CASSQEVGNEQFF.

This clone is medium-sized in the sample. The rearrangement joins TRBV28 to TRBJ1-5; D ambiguous. V was trimmed by 6 bases and J by 9 bases, leaving 9 bases between them. Germline V gene lookup returns CDR1 MDHEN and CDR2 SYDVKM. The CDR3 sequence is 11 residues long. CDR3 sequence (DNA): TGTGCCAGCAGAGGAGGGATGCCCCAGCATTTT. Translated: CASRGGMPQHF. Combining the CDR3 with reference TRBV28 and TRBJ1-5 gives the whole variable domain DVKVTQSSRYLVKRTGEKVFLECVQDMDHENMFWYRQDPGLGLRLIYFSYDVKMKEKGDIPEGYSVSREKKERFSLILESASTNQTSMYLCASRGGMPQHFGDGTRLSIL.

V gene TRBV6-5 combines with J gene TRBJ1-2; D is perhaps TRBD1 (5 bases). The CDR3 spans 14 residues. V shed 0 bases and J shed 3 bases, with 8 bases lying between them. CDR1 and CDR2 from the germline V gene are MNHEY and SVGAGI. As DNA, the CDR3 is TGTGCCAGCAGTTACTCGACCAGGGACTATGGCTACACCTTC. Amino acid sequence: CASSYSTRDYGYTF.

This chain uses TRBV12-5 with TRBJ2-1; D call uncertain. The CDR3 runs 13 residues. The germline V gene has CDR1 LGHNT and CDR2 FRNRAP. Trimming took 2 bases from V and 7 from J, leaving 9 bases between them. CDR3 loop: CASGLWGLNEQFF. The CDR3 region has the DNA TGTGCTAGTGGTTTGTGGGGATTGAATGAGCAGTTCTTC.

The rearrangement links TRBV20-1 to TRBJ2-1; 7 nucleotides align to TRBD1. Germline values: CDR1 DFQATT, CDR2 SNEGSKA (reference sequence). This CDR3 spans 10 amino acids. The trim removed 4 bases at V and 13 bases at J, leaving 4 bases unmatched. The CDR3: CSAMGTVQFF. The CDR3 DNA reads TGCAGTGCTATGGGGACAGTCCAGTTCTTC.

This clone appeared a single time. V gene TRBV4-1 combines with J gene TRBJ1-4; D uncertain. The CDR3 is made up of 15 amino acids. The V gene's germline CDR1 is MGHRA and CDR2 YSYEKL. V lost 4 bases, J lost 8 bases, and 17 bases lay in between. In nucleotides, the CDR3 is TGCGCCAGCAGCCCTGGGTCGGGCCGTGGAGAAAAACTGTTTTTT. Its translation is CASSPGSGRGEKLFF.

The genes are TRBV7-2 and TRBJ2-7; D not resolved. This CDR3 is built from 17 residues. Germline V lookup: CDR1 SGHTA, CDR2 FQGNSA. V was shortened by 0 bases and J by 6 bases, with 21 bases between the two germline ends. This chain's CDR3 is CASSLAFNPAPASEQYF. The CDR3 DNA follows: TGTGCCAGCAGCTTAGCGTTCAACCCGGCTCCAGCCTCCGAGCAGTACTTC.

J is TRBJ2-1 and V is TRBV7-8; D call uncertain. Trimming cost V 5 bases and J 15 bases, with 14 bases left between them. The germline V gene encodes CDR1 SGHVS and CDR2 FQNEAQ. This CDR3 is 11 amino acids long. The CDR3 sequence: CASSPGRWGFF. In nucleotides, the CDR3 is TGTGCCAGCAGCCCCGGACGGTGGGGGTTCTTC.

The V and J genes are TRBV28 and TRBJ2-1, with D tentatively TRBD1 or TRBD2 (5 bases each). CDR1 and CDR2 from the germline V gene are MDHEN and SYDVKM. Trimming removed 5 bases from V and 5 bases from J, with 19 bases in between. CDR3 length: 16 residues. The CDR3 coding sequence is TGTGCCAGCAGTCAGGGAGACCAAGTAGGAAACAATGAGCAGTTCTTC. Its protein is CASSQGDQVGNNEQFF.

The J gene is TRBJ2-1, the V gene TRBV6-5, with 7 bases identical to TRBD1. Germline CDR1 is MNHEY and CDR2 is SVGAGI. V lost 5 bases, J lost 4 bases, and 5 bases stayed unmatched. The CDR3 is 14 residues long. The CDR3 DNA is TGTGCCAGCAGTAAACAGGACAGGTACAATGAGCAGTTCTTC. It codes for CASSKQDRYNEQFF.

The rearrangement uses TRBV13 and TRBJ2-7; 15 bases align to TRBD2. CDR1 is PRHDT, CDR2 FYEKMQ, per germline (reference sequence). This CDR3 has 15 residues. The J segment lost 6 bases and the V segment lost 5 bases, leaving 5 bases of the junction unmatched. The CDR3 bases are TGTGCCAGCAGCCAGGGACTAGCGGGAGGCGTCGAGCAGTACTTC. Translation: CASSQGLAGGVEQYF.

The table lists this clone with a count of one. The chain is built from TRBV27 and TRBJ2-7; 9 bases fit TRBD1. The V gene's germline CDR1 is MNHEY and CDR2 SMNVEV (reference sequence). V dropped 8 bases and J dropped 4; count of bases not matched to a gene: 12. The CDR3 covers 15 residues. The CDR3 DNA reads as TGTGCCAGCTCCTTTTACCGGGACAGGGTTTACGAGCAGTACTTC. Amino acid sequence: CASSFYRDRVYEQYF.

This clone was detected once. V usage is TRBV30 and J usage is TRBJ2-6; 9 bases map to TRBD2. Unmatched junction bases numbered 10, after V lost 4 bases and J lost 0 bases. This CDR3 is 18 amino acids long. Germline lookup yields CDR1 GTSNPN and CDR2 SVGIG (reference sequence). As DNA, the CDR3 is TGTGCCTGGACCCCGGTCCTAGCGGGACCCTCTGGGGCCAACGTCCTGACTTTC. This translates into CAWTPVLAGPSGANVLTF.

The chain has TRBV7-9 and TRBJ2-3; possible D gene TRBD2, 6 bases. Trimming stripped 11 bases from V and 4 bases from J, with 19 bases between. Germline assignment: CDR1 SEHNR and CDR2 FQNEAQ (reference sequence). The CDR3 is 14 amino acids. In DNA, the CDR3 is TGTGCCGGCCAGCTTACGGGGGTCGCAGATACGCAGTATTTT. Its protein product is CAGQLTGVADTQYF.

The sample holds a few counts of this clone. This chain connects TRBV4-1 to TRBJ1-1; no firm D call. From germline, CDR1 is MGHRA and CDR2 YSYEKL. Trimming shortened V by 0 bases and J by 1 base, and 6 bases separated the two germline ends. The CDR3 is 14 residues long. The CDR3 loop reads CASSQDRGNTEAFF. DNA for the CDR3: TGCGCCAGCAGCCAAGATCGGGGGAACACTGAAGCTTTCTTT.

The genes are TRBV29-1 and TRBJ1-2; perhaps TRBD1 as D (5 bases). The CDR3 sequence is 15 residues long. From germline, CDR1 is SQVTM and CDR2 ANQGSEA. V was cut by 4 bases and J by 4 bases, with 19 bases left in between. The CDR3 DNA reads as TGCAGCGTTGGGGACCCGGGGCGCCTAGCCTATGGCTACACCTTC. Amino acid sequence: CSVGDPGRLAYGYTF.

J is TRBJ2-3 and V is TRBV7-3, with a possible D match to TRBD2 (5 bases). This CDR3 is 16 amino acids long. The germline V gene encodes CDR1 SGHTA and CDR2 FQGTGA. V was pared by 1 base and J by 1 base, with 12 bases between. CDR3 sequence reads: CASSLKEGKRTDTQYF. CDR3 DNA: TGTGCCAGCAGCTTAAAAGAGGGTAAGCGCACAGATACGCAGTATTTT.

The chain combines TRBV7-2 with TRBJ2-7, with D unresolved. Per germline, CDR1 SGHTA and CDR2 FQGNSA. This CDR3 spans 12 amino acids. The V end was cut by 5 bases, the J end by 1 base, with 6 bases between. The CDR3 DNA reads TGTGCCAGCAGCCCTAGTTCCTACGAGCAGTACTTC. Translated: CASSPSSYEQYF.

This chain uses TRBV5-6 with TRBJ2-7, with D tentatively TRBD1 or TRBD2 (5 bases each). Germline V lookup: CDR1 SGHDT, CDR2 YYEEEE. Trimming took off 3 bases at V and 1 base at J, with 8 bases between the two ends. CDR3 length: 13 residues. CDR3 in amino acids: CASSSGTSYEQYF. The CDR3 DNA follows: TGTGCCAGCAGCTCCGGGACGTCCTACGAGCAGTACTTC.

This chain links TRBV6-4 with TRBJ2-3; TRBD2 aligns across 10 bases. Per germline, CDR1 MRHNA and CDR2 SNTAGT. CDR3 size: 18 residues. The trim removed 0 bases at V and 1 base at J, leaving 7 bases unmatched. Written as DNA, the CDR3 is TGTGCCAGCAGTGACTCCGGACTAGCGGACCATGGCACAGATACGCAGTATTTT. Amino acids: CASSDSGLADHGTDTQYF.

This chain connects TRBV6-5 to TRBJ2-3, with 11 bases aligning to TRBD2. The germline V gene has CDR1 MNHEY and CDR2 SVGAGI. CDR3 length equals 12 residues. Trimming took 2 bases from V and 13 from J; bases not matched to a gene: 2. CDR3 region: CASSYTSGSKYF. DNA of the CDR3: TGTGCCAGCAGTTACACTAGCGGGAGCAAGTATTTT.